Sequencing of this T cell receptor beta chain was carried out in a study of Tregs in tolerant kidney transplant recipients. Points from the study as a whole: Findings come from small patient numbers and require larger validation. The most relevant donor-specific Treg TCRbeta repertoire apparently came from expansion with activated donor B cells.

Unstimulated regulatory T cells (CD4+CD25+CD127-), CD4+CD25- non-regulatory cells, CD4 and CD8 cells were FACS-sorted from thawed PBMCs. Sequencing was performed with immunoSEQ multiplex PCR; in TCRdb, only in-frame clones are kept and a portion is missing. The sample lists tens of thousands of clones, 65% to 85% occurring once. Note on this clone: No antigen is known for it.

The junction had 8 bases not matched to a gene; V was cut back by 3 bases and J by 7 bases. The CDR3 sequence is 16 residues long. In germline, CDR1 is SGHTA, CDR2 FQGNSA. The chain uses TRBV7-2 and TRBJ2-1, with 11 bases matching TRBD2. This receptor was taken from a human donor in good health. Sequencing input: CD4+ T cells from blood. CDR3 sequence reads: CASSFIAGGPENEQFF. The CDR3, as DNA: TGTGCCAGCAGCTTCATAGCGGGAGGGCCTGAAAATGAGCAGTTCTTC. Based on the CDR3 plus reference TRBV7-2 and TRBJ2-1, the full variable domain is GAGVSQSPSNKVTEKGKDVELRCDPISGHTALYWYRQSLGQGLEFLIYFQGNSAPDKSGLPSDRFSAERTGGSVSTLTIQRTQQEDSAVYLCASSFIAGGPENEQFFGPGTRLTVL.